This TCR beta chain was retrieved from a study of blood T cell repertoires in COVID-19. The wider study: From the United States, Italy and Spain came samples of acute and convalescent COVID-19. Nucleic acid was either cDNA or gDNA, and it came from T cells, B-cell-depleted T cells, or PBMCs.

Cohorts were assigned according to the clinical history that participants reported. The germline V gene encodes CDR1 SGHTA and CDR2 FQGTGA. V shed 5 bases, J shed 7 bases, and the junction held 7 bases outside the gene matches. The CDR3 extends over 13 amino acids. In the original workflow: From reference gene primer amplification, estimates of nucleated cell counts were derived. The assay was immunoSEQ multiplex PCR, and TCRdb's table has in-frame clones only and misses some. The V and J calls and clone size were taken over from that table, and D and trimming were inferred from the DNA. Of 130,000 to 150,000 clones in the sample, 88% were seen once.

Sequencing used PBMCs or T cells enriched from blood (not recorded which). The rearrangement uses TRBV7-3 and TRBJ2-7, with 8 bases lining up with TRBD2. The TCR originated in a young woman with acute COVID-19. The CDR3 DNA reads TGTGCCAGCAGCCTCGTCCCTAGCGGGGAGCAGTACTTC. This codes for CASSLVPSGEQYF. Variable domain in full (rest from reference TRBV7-3 and TRBJ2-7): GAGVSQTPSNKVTEKGKYVELRCDPISGHTALYWYRQSLGQGPEFLIYFQGTGAADDSGLPNDRFFAVRPEGSVSTLKIQRTERGDSAVYLCASSLVPSGEQYFGPGTRLTVT.